This is a list of T cell receptor beta chains from one sample in a study of post-analysis software for immune sequencing data. TCRdb re-called the PCR reads through MiXCR, storing one row per CDR3 protein. This sample has about 460,000 distinct CDR3 sequences, with around 40% found just once. The specimen was blood. The receptors derive from a girl between 10 and 17 years old with multiple sclerosis. CDR3s include the opening cysteine and the closing phenylalanine or tryptophan. The order of the fields is V gene, clone size, D gene, J gene, CDR3 DNA, CDR3 protein. D genes are given only for firm matches. Clone sizes are given selectively: once, few, many, or a class where the clone is expanded.

>TRBV11-2|.|.|TRBJ2-1
TGTGCCAGCAGCTTAGGTTGGGTATCCTACAATGAGCAGTTCTTC
CASSLGWVSYNEQFF
>TRBV6-2/TRBV6-3|few|.|TRBJ2-1
TGTGCCAGCAGTCAAGACATGGACGCCGCCGGGGATGAGCAGTTCTTC
CASSQDMDAAGDEQFF
>TRBV28|few|.|TRBJ2-4
TGTGCCAGCAGTTCGCCGGGCGGGGTCAAAAACATTCAGTACTTC
CASSSPGGVKNIQYF
>TRBV9|.|TRBD2|TRBJ2-7
TGTGCCAGCAGTCGTAGCGGGACCGAATACGAGCAGTACTTC
CASSRSGTEYEQYF
>TRBV6-4|.|.|TRBJ1-1
TGTGCCAGCAAGGAGGGTCGCGACACTGAAGCTTTCTTT
CASKEGRDTEAFF
>TRBV27|.|TRBD1|TRBJ1-2
TGTGCCAGCAGTCACGCCAGAATCCTCGGACAGGGGGCAGAGTATGGCTACACCTTC
CASSHARILGQGAEYGYTF
>TRBV9|.|.|TRBJ2-5
TGTGCCAGCAGCTCCGTGCCAGAGACCCAGTACTTC
CASSSVPETQYF
>TRBV7-8|.|.|TRBJ1-2
TGTGCCAGCAGCTTAGCGTCCTCTACAGGGAACTATGGCTACACCTTC
CASSLASSTGNYGYTF
>TRBV20-1|.|.|TRBJ1-5
TGCAGTGCTAGTGCTAGGATAAATCAGCCCCAGCATTTT
CSASARINQPQHF
>TRBV3-1|.|.|TRBJ2-7
TGTGCCAGCAGCCCCTCTCAGGGCAAGCAGTACTTC
CASSPSQGKQYF
>TRBV20-1|.|TRBD2|TRBJ2-7
TGCAGTGGTGGCAGGGAGGGCGAGCAGTACTTC
CSGGREGEQYF
>TRBV15|.|TRBD2|TRBJ2-1
TGTGCCACCAGCAGAGATGCGGGACTAGTTTGGGAGCAGTTCTTC
CATSRDAGLVWEQFF
>TRBV7-9|.|TRBD2|TRBJ2-7
TGTGCCAGCAGCCCGAAAACTAGCGTCGTCTCCTACGAGCAGTACTTC
CASSPKTSVVSYEQYF
>TRBV20-1|few|TRBD2|TRBJ2-5
TGCAGTGTTCCGGGACTAGCGGCAGAGACCCAGTACTTC
CSVPGLAAETQYF
>TRBV12-3/TRBV12-4|.|.|TRBJ2-7
TGTGCCAGCAGTTTCGCCAGGGGGAGGTTGTACGAGCAGTACTTC
CASSFARGRLYEQYF
>TRBV3-1|.|.|TRBJ2-3
TGTGCCAGCAGCCAAGATACAACTATGATTCCGCAGTATTTT
CASSQDTTMIPQYF
>TRBV6-5|few|TRBD1|TRBJ1-2
TGTGCCAGCAACGCAAGGGACAGGCGGAACTATGGCTACACCTTC
CASNARDRRNYGYTF
>TRBV20-1|few|.|TRBJ1-1
TGCAGTGCTAGTTATCTAGCGCGGAACATGAACACTGAAGCTTTCTTT
CSASYLARNMNTEAFF
>TRBV5-1|once|.|TRBJ1-1
TGCGCCAGCAGCTTGCGCGCTACAGGGCGGAACACTGAAGCTTTCTTT
CASSLRATGRNTEAFF
>TRBV12-3/TRBV12-4|few|TRBD1|TRBJ1-1
TGTGCCAGCAGTTACAGGGGGACGGCTGAAGCTTTCTTT
CASSYRGTAEAFF
>TRBV4-1|.|.|TRBJ2-1
TGCGCCAGCAGCCAAGGGACGGGAACCCAAGAGACCCAGTTCTTC
CASSQGTGTQETQFF
>TRBV20-1|few|TRBD2|TRBJ2-7
TGCAGTGCCGGGGTAGTACGGGAGGGCCGCTACGAGCAGTACTTC
CSAGVVREGRYEQYF
>TRBV10-3|.|.|TRBJ1-1
TGTGCCATCAGTGAGTCTCGAAGGGGGAGGGTGAACACTGAAGCTTTCTTT
CAISESRRGRVNTEAFF
>TRBV5-1|few|TRBD1|TRBJ2-3
TGCGCCAGCAGCTTGGGCGGGACAGGGATTCTTGCACTCACAGATACGCAGTATTTT
CASSLGGTGILALTDTQYF
>TRBV20-1|.|.|TRBJ1-2
TGCAGTGCTAGAGGCGACAAATCTCTCTATGGCTACACCTTC
CSARGDKSLYGYTF
>TRBV9|.|TRBD2|TRBJ2-7
TGTGCCAGCAGCGTAGACGGGGGGAACGAGCAGTACTTC
CASSVDGGNEQYF
>TRBV28|.|TRBD1|TRBJ1-4
TGTGCCAGCAGGGGACAGGGCAATGAAAAACTGTTTTTT
CASRGQGNEKLFF
>TRBV10-3|few|.|TRBJ2-7
TGTGCCATCAGCGGAGGGAGTTACGAGCAGTACTTC
CAISGGSYEQYF
>TRBV7-2|.|.|TRBJ1-1
TGTGCCAGCAGCGAAGGCGGGGCCTCGAACACTGAAGCTTTCTTT
CASSEGGASNTEAFF
>TRBV5-1|few|TRBD2|TRBJ2-1
TGCGCCAGCAGCTTCCCCGGGACTAGCGGGCACAATGAGCAGTTCTTC
CASSFPGTSGHNEQFF
>TRBV6-2/TRBV6-3|.|TRBD2|TRBJ2-5
TGTGCCAGCGTACCCGGGGGGAGAGAGACCCAGTACTTC
CASVPGGRETQYF
>TRBV7-9|few|TRBD2|TRBJ2-1
TGTGCCAGCAGTCTAGCGGGAATCAATGAGCAGTTCTTC
CASSLAGINEQFF
>TRBV7-9|.|.|TRBJ2-1
TGTGCCAGCAGCGGAGGGACACCCTCCAATGAGCAGTTCTTC
CASSGGTPSNEQFF
>TRBV29-1|.|.|TRBJ2-7
TGCAGCGTTGTTCGGGACCAATACGAGCAGTACTTC
CSVVRDQYEQYF
>TRBV5-4|.|TRBD2|TRBJ2-3
TGTGCCAGCAGCTTGGGGGGACTAGCTGTATCGGATACGCAGTATTTT
CASSLGGLAVSDTQYF
>TRBV20-1|few|.|TRBJ2-7
TGCAGTGCTAACGCAATAACAAAGAGTGAGCAGTACTTC
CSANAITKSEQYF
>TRBV20-1|.|TRBD2|TRBJ2-3
TGCAGTGGCCTAGCGGGAGGGGGTGTAGATACGCAGTATTTT
CSGLAGGGVDTQYF
>TRBV7-2|.|.|TRBJ2-2
TGTGCCAGCAACTTAGCGCTAGGGACCCGGGGCGGGGAGCTGTTTTTT
CASNLALGTRGGELFF
>TRBV11-2|.|.|TRBJ2-1
TGTGCCAGCAGCTTAGATATTGGTAATGAGCAGTTCTTC
CASSLDIGNEQFF
>TRBV6-1|.|.|TRBJ2-4
TGTGCCAGCAAAAGTTTTTATGGGGAGGGAGGGGGCAAAAACATTCAGTACTTC
CASKSFYGEGGGKNIQYF
>TRBV20-1|few|TRBD2|TRBJ2-3
TGCAGTGCACCCGATCACTTTAGCGGGGAAACAGATACGCAGTATTTT
CSAPDHFSGETDTQYF
>TRBV7-3|many|TRBD1|TRBJ2-6
TGTGCCAGCAGCTTAGAAAACAGGGGGACTGGGGCCAACGTCCTGACTTTC
CASSLENRGTGANVLTF
>TRBV28|.|.|TRBJ1-4
TGTGCCAGCAGTTCCCCACTAAACACGGAGGCTGATGAAAAACTGTTTTTT
CASSSPLNTEADEKLFF
>TRBV29-1|few|.|TRBJ2-7
TGCAGCGTTGACGACGAAACAGGGCTGTACGAGCAGTACTTC
CSVDDETGLYEQYF
>TRBV5-1|.|.|TRBJ2-1
TGCGCCAGCAGCTTGGGTCGGGGGATCAATGAGCAGTTCTTC
CASSLGRGINEQFF
>TRBV29-1|.|.|TRBJ2-1
TGCAGCGTAGGGCAGGGAAACAATGAGCAGTTCTTC
CSVGQGNNEQFF
>TRBV27|many|.|TRBJ2-7
TGTGCCAGCAGTTTCACGGGAAGCTCCTACGAGCAGTACTTC
CASSFTGSSYEQYF
>TRBV7-2|.|.|TRBJ2-6
TGTGCCAGCAGCTTAGCGCAGATCTCTGGGGCCAACGTCCTGACTTTC
CASSLAQISGANVLTF
>TRBV7-3|.|.|TRBJ2-1
TGTGCCAGCAGCTTAAAAGGACTCTACAATGAGCAGTTCTTC
CASSLKGLYNEQFF
>TRBV20-1|few|.|TRBJ1-1
TGCAGTTTGAGGGAGAGAGTGAACACTGAAGCTTTCTTT
CSLRERVNTEAFF
>TRBV5-1|.|.|TRBJ1-2
TGCGCCAGCAGCTTGAGCCAGGGGTCCTATGGCTACACCTTC
CASSLSQGSYGYTF
>TRBV6-5|.|TRBD2|TRBJ2-1
TGTGCCAGCAGTCTCCGGGCGGGAGGGATAAATGAGCAGTTCTTC
CASSLRAGGINEQFF
>TRBV12-3/TRBV12-4|.|TRBD2|TRBJ2-7
TGTGCCAGCAGTTTCCTCCGGACTAGCGGGAGGCTTCCCTACGAGCAGTACTTC
CASSFLRTSGRLPYEQYF
>TRBV7-9|few|TRBD1|TRBJ2-7
TGTGCCAGCAGCCCCCCACGGACAGGGACTTCCTACGAGCAGTACTTC
CASSPPRTGTSYEQYF
>TRBV7-9|once|TRBD2|TRBJ2-1
TGTGCCACCTCTCGACTAGCGGGAAAAAATGAGCAGTTCTTC
CATSRLAGKNEQFF
>TRBV7-2|once|.|TRBJ2-3
TGTGCCAACAGCTCGGGACTTTTGAATACGCAGTATTTT
CANSSGLLNTQYF
>TRBV5-1|.|.|TRBJ2-2
TGCGCCAGCAGCTTGTACGGGAGAGAAACCGGGGAGCTGTTTTTT
CASSLYGRETGELFF
>TRBV6-5|.|TRBD1|TRBJ1-1
TGTGCCAGCAGCCGACAGGGGGGGAACACTGAAGCTTTCTTT
CASSRQGGNTEAFF
>TRBV20-1|.|.|TRBJ2-1
TGCAGTGCTAGGCCCTCCTACAATGAGCAGTTCTTC
CSARPSYNEQFF